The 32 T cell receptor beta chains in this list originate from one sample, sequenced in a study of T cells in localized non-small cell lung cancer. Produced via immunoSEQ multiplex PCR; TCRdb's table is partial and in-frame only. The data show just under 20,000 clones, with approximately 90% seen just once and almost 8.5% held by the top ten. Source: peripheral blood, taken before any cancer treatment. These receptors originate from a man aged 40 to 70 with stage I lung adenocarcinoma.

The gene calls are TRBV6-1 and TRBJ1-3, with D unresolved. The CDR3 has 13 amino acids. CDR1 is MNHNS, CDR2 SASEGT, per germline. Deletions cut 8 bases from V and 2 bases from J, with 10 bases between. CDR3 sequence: CASGVGTGNTIYF. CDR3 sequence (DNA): TGTGCCAGCGGGGTAGGGACTGGAAACACCATATATTTT.

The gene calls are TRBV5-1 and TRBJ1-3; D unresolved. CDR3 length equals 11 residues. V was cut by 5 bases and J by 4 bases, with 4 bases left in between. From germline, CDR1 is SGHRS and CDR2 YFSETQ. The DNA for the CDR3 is TGCGCCAGCAGGGAAGGAAACACCATATATTTT. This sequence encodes CASREGNTIYF.

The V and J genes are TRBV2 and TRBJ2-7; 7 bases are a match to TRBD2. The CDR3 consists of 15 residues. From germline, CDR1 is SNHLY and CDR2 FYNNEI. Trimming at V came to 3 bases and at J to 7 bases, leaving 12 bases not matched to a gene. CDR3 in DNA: TGTGCCAGCAGTGAGAGGGTAGCGGGTGCCAGGGAGCAGTACTTC. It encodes CASSERVAGAREQYF.

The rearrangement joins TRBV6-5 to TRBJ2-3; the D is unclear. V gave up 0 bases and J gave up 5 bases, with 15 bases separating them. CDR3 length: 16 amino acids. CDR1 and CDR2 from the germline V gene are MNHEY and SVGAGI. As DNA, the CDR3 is TGTGCCAGCAGTTACTCGATTGAGGTGAGAGAAGATACGCAGTATTTT. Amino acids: CASSYSIEVREDTQYF.

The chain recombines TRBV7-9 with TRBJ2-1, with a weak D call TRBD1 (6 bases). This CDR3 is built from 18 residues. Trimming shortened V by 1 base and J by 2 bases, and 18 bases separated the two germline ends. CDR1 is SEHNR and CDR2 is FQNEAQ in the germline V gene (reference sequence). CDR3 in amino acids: CASSLDRVVVSTYNEQFF. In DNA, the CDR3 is TGTGCCAGCAGCTTAGACAGGGTCGTAGTTAGTACCTACAATGAGCAGTTCTTC.

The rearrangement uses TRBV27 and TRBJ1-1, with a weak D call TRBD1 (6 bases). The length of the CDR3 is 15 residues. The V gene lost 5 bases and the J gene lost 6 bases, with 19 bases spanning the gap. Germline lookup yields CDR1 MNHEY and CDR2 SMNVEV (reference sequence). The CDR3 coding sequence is TGTGCCAGCAGTCCTTACAGGGTCCCCGACGCTGAAGCTTTCTTT. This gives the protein CASSPYRVPDAEAFF.

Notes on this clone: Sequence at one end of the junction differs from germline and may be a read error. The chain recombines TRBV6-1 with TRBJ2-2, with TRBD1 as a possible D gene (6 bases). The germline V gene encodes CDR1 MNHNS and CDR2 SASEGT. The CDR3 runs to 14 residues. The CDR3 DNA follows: TGTGCCAGAAGTGCAGGGGCCAGAACCGGGGAGCTGTTTTTT. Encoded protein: CARSAGARTGELFF.

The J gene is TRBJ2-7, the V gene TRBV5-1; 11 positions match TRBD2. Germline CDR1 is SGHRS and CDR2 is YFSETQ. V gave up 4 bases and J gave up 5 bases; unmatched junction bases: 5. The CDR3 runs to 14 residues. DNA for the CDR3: TGCGCCAGCAGCGGGGGGGGACTAGCGGACGAGCAGTACTTC. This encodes CASSGGGLADEQYF.

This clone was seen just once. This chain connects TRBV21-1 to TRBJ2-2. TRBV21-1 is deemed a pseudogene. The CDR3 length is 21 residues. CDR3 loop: CASSKAHRAHWDIRGTGELFF. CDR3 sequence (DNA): TGTGCCAGCAGCAAAGCGCACCGGGCGCACTGGGACATCCGGGGGACCGGGGAGCTGTTTTTT.

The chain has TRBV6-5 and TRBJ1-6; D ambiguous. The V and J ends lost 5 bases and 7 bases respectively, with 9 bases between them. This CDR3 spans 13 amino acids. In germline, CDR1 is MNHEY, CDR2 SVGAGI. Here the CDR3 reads CASSDVQNSPLHF. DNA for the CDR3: TGTGCCAGCAGTGATGTGCAGAATTCACCCCTCCACTTT.

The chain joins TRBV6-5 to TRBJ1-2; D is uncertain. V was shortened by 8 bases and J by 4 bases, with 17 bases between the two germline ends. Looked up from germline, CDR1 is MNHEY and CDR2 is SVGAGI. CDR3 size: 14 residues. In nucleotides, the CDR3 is TGTGCCAGCTCCGATCGAACTAGGTTCTATGGCTACACCTTC. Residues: CASSDRTRFYGYTF.

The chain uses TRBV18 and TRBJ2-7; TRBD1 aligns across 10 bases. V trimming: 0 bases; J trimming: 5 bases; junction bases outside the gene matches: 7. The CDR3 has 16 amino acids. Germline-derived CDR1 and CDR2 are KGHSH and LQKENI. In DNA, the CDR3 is TGTGCCAGCTCACCACCTCACCGGGACAGGGGTCACGAGCAGTACTTC. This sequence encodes CASSPPHRDRGHEQYF.

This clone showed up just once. The CDR3 DNA is TGTGCCAGCAGCCCAGGCGGACAGGGTAGCACTGAAGCTTTCTTT. Protein product: CASSPGGQGSTEAFF. This chain connects TRBV5-4 to TRBJ1-1, with 8 nucleotides matching TRBD1. V lost 4 bases to trimming and J lost 4 bases; unmatched junction nucleotides: 9. This CDR3 is 15 amino acids long. CDR1 is SGHNT, CDR2 YYREEE, per germline (reference sequence).

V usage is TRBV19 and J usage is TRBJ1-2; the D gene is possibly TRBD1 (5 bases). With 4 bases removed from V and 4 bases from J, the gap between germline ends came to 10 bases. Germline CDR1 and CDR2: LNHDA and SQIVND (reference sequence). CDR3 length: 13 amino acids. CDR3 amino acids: CASSTQVFYGYTF. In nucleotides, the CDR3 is TGTGCCAGTAGTACACAGGTTTTCTATGGCTACACCTTC.

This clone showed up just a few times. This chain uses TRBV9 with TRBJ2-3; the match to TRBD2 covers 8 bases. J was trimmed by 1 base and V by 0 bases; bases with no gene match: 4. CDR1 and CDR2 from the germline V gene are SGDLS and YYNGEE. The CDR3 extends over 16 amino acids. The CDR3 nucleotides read TGTGCCAGCAGCGTAGAGGCGGGGGGACGCACAGATACGCAGTATTTT. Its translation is CASSVEAGGRTDTQYF.

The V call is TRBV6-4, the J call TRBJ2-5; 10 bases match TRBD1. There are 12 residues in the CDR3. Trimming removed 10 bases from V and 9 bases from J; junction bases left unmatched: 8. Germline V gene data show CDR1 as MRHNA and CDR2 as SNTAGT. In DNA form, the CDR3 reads TGTGCCACAGGGACAGGGGTTTCGCCCCAGTACTTC. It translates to CATGTGVSPQYF.

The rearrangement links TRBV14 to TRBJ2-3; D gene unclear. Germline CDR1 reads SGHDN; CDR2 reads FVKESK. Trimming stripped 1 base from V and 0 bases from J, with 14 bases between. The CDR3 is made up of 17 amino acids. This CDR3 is CASSQAKAGWSTDTQYF. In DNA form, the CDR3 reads TGTGCCAGCAGCCAAGCCAAGGCCGGATGGAGCACAGATACGCAGTATTTT.

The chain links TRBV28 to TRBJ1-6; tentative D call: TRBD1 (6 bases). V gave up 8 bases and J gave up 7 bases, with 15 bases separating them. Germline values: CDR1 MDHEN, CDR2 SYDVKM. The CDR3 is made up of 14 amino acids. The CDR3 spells CASRTGRDNSPLHF. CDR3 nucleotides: TGTGCCAGCCGCACAGGGAGAGACAATTCACCCCTCCACTTT.

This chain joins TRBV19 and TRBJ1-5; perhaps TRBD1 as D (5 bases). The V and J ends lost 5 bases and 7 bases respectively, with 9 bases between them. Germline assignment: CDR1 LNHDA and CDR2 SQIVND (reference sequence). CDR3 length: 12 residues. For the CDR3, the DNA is TGTGCCAGTAGTGACAGCCGACAGCCCCAGCATTTT. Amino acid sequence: CASSDSRQPQHF. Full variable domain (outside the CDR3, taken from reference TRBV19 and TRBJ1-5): DGGITQSPKYLFRKEGQNVTLSCEQNLNHDAMYWYRQDPGQGLRLIYYSQIVNDFQKGDIAEGYSVSREKKESFPLTVTSAQKNPTAFYLCASSDSRQPQHFGDGTRLSIL.

The CDR3 sequence: CASSLGLAGGRHEQFF. The CDR3 region has the DNA TGTGCCAGCAGCTTAGGACTAGCGGGGGGGCGTCATGAGCAGTTCTTC. This rearrangement joins TRBV11-3 to TRBJ2-1; 14 positions match TRBD2. The CDR3 is made up of 16 amino acids. CDR1 and CDR2 from the germline V gene are SGHNT and YENEEA. V lost 1 base, J lost 8 bases, and 4 bases stayed unmatched.

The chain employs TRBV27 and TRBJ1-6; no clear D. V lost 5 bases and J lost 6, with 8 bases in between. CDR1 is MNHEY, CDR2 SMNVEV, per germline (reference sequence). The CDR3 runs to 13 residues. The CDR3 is CASSRHVNSPLHF. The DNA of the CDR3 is TGTGCCAGCAGTAGACATGTTAATTCACCCCTCCACTTT.

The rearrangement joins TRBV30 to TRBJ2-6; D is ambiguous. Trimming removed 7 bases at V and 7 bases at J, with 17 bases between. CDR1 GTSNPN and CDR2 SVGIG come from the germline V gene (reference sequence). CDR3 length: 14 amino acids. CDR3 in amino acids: CAFETDLGANVLTF. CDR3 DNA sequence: TGTGCCTTCGAGACCGACTTAGGTGCCAACGTCCTGACTTTC.

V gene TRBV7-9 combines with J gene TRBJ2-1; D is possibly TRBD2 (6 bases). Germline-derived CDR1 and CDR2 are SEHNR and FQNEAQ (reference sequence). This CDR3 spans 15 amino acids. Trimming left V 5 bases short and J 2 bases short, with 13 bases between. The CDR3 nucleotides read TGTGCCAGCAGCCATGGTGGCGGGGCCTACAATGAGCAGTTCTTC. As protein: CASSHGGGAYNEQFF.

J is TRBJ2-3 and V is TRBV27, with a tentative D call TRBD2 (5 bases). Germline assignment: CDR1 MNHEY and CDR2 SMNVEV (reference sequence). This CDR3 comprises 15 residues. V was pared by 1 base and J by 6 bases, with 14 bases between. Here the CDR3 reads CASSLLDSIGDTQYF. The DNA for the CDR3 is TGTGCCAGCAGTTTATTGGACTCCATAGGGGATACGCAGTATTTT.

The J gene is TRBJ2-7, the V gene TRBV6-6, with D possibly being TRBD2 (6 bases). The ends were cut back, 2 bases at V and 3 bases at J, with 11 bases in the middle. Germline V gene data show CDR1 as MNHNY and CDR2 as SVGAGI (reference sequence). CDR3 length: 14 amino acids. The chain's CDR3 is CASSYGGKGYEQYF. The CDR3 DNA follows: TGTGCCAGCAGTTACGGCGGGAAGGGCTACGAGCAGTACTTC.

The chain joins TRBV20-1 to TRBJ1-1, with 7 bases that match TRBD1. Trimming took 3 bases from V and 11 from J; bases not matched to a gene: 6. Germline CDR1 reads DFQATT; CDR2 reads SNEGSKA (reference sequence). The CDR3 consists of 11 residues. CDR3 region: CSASRGQMAFF. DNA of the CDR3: TGCAGTGCTAGTCGGGGACAGATGGCTTTCTTT.

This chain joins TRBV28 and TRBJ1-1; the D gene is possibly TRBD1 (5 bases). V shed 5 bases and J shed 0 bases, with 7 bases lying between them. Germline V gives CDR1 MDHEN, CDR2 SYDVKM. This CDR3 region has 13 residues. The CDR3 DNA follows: TGTGCCAGCAGTAGACAGATGAACACTGAAGCTTTCTTT. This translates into CASSRQMNTEAFF.

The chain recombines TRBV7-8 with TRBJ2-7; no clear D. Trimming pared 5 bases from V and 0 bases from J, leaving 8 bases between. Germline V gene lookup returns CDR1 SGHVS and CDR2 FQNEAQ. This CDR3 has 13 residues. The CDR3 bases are TGTGCCAGCAGCCTCGAGGACTCCTACGAGCAGTACTTC. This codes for CASSLEDSYEQYF.

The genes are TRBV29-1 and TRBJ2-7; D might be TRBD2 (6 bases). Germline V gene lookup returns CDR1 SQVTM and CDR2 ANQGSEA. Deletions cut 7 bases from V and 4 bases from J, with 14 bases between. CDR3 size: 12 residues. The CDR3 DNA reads TGCAGCGCCCGGGACGGGGGATACGAGCAGTACTTC. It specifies CSARDGGYEQYF.

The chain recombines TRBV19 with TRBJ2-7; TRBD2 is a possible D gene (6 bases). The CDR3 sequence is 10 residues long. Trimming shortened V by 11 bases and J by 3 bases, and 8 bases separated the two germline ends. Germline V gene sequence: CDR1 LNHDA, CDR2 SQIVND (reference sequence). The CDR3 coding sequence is TGTGCCGTCGGGGGCTACGAGCAGTACTTC. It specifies CAVGGYEQYF.

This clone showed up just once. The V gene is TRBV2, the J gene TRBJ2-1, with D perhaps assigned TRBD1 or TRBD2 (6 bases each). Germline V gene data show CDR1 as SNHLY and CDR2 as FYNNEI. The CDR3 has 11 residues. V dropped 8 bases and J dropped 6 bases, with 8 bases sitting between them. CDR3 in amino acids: CASGGPNEQFF. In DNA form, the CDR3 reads TGTGCCAGCGGGGGGCCCAATGAGCAGTTCTTC.

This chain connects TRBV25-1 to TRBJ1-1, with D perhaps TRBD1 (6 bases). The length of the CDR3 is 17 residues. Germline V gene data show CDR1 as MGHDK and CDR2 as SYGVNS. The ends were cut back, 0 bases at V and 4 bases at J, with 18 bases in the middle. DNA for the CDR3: TGTGCCAGCAGTGAATATAAGGGGCAGGGGCCGGGCACTGAAGCTTTCTTT. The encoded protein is CASSEYKGQGPGTEAFF. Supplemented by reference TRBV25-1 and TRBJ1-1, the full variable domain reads EADIYQTPRYLVIGTGKKITLECSQTMGHDKMYWYQQDPGMELHLIHYSYGVNSTEKGDLSSESTVSRIRTEHFPLTLESARPSHTSQYLCASSEYKGQGPGTEAFFGQGTRLTVV.